The 5 T cell receptor beta chains below were found in one sample sequenced in a study of tumor-infiltrating lymphocytes in oesophageal squamous cell carcinoma. TCRdb re-analysed the PCR reads in MiXCR, keeping a single row per CDR3 protein. Seen here are 18,000 or so distinct CDR3 sequences, 35% to 45% observed once, and the top ten hold around 26%. The sequencing input was esophageal tumor tissue. All receptors derive from a male donor with esophageal squamous cell carcinoma.

The chain recombines TRBV12-3 or TRBV12-4 with TRBJ1-1; possibly TRBD1 for D (5 bases). This CDR3 comprises 15 residues. V lost 4 bases, J lost 1 base, and 13 bases lay in between. In DNA, the CDR3 is TGTGCCAGCAGTTGGCAGGGTCTTACGAACACTGAAGCTTTCTTT. Its translation: CASSWQGLTNTEAFF.

The sample holds many counts of this clonotype. A read error may explain this, as a much larger clone is one base away. The V gene is TRBV12-3 or TRBV12-4, the J gene TRBJ2-7; TRBD1 agrees at 11 bases. CDR3 length: 14 residues. Germline trimming cut 2 bases from V and 7 bases from J; bases unmatched to any gene: 4. The CDR3: CASSLRDRGNEQYF. CDR3 sequence (DNA): TGTGCCAGCAGTTTAAGGGACAGGGGGAATGAGCAGTACTTC.

The table lists this clonotype with a count of one. The CDR3 DNA sequence: TGTGCCGCGTCAATCGTCGGGCAAAACACTGAAGCTTTCTTT. Translation gives CAASIVGQNTEAFF. This rearrangement joins TRBV6-1 to TRBJ1-1; D uncertain. The germline V gene has CDR1 MNHNS and CDR2 SASEGT. Trimming pared 11 bases from V and 2 bases from J, leaving 18 bases between. This CDR3 region has 14 residues.

The genes are TRBV6-2 or TRBV6-3 and TRBJ2-7; 7 positions match TRBD2. This CDR3 is 13 amino acids long. CDR1 is MNHEY and CDR2 is SVGEGT in the germline V gene. Unmatched junction bases numbered 6, after V lost 6 bases and J lost 4 bases. The DNA for the CDR3 is TGTGCCAGCAGCCGCGGGCGGGGGTACGAGCAGTACTTC. It codes for CASSRGRGYEQYF.

Notes on this clonotype: One end of the junction does not line up with germline, which may come from a read error. The J gene is TRBJ2-5, the V gene TRBV12-3 or TRBV12-4; the match to TRBD1 covers 7 bases. The CDR3 totals 14 residues. For the CDR3, the DNA is TGTGCCAGCAGTTTTTTAGAGGGGGCGACTGAAGCTTTCTTC. Translating it yields CASSFLEGATEAFF.